These 24 T cell receptor beta chains share one sample of origin, sequenced in a study of blood T cell repertoires in COVID-19. Profiled with immunoSEQ multiplex PCR; TCRdb holds only in-frame clones, not every one. The sample holds about 330,000 clones, approximately 84% seen once. What was sequenced was PBMCs or T cells enriched from blood (not recorded which). The receptors stem from a young woman who had recovered from COVID-19.

The CDR3 is CASSPRTRDTGELFF. The CDR3 DNA reads TGTGCCAGCTCACCGCGGACGCGGGACACCGGGGAGCTGTTTTTT. The chain joins TRBV18 to TRBJ2-2; D possibly corresponds to TRBD2 (5 bases). CDR3 length: 15 amino acids. Germline assignment: CDR1 KGHSH and CDR2 LQKENI. V was shortened by 3 bases and J by 3 bases, with 11 bases between the two germline ends.

In this sample, this clone turned up a few times. J is TRBJ1-5 and V is TRBV10-2; no clear D gene. This CDR3 spans 16 amino acids. CDR1 WSHSY and CDR2 SAAADI come from the germline V gene. Deletions cut 0 bases from V and 0 bases from J, with 9 bases between. The CDR3 coding sequence is TGCGCCAGCAGTGAGTCGGAGGGATATAGCAATCAGCCCCAGCATTTT. Translated, it gives CASSESEGYSNQPQHF.

The chain employs TRBV28 and TRBJ1-1; 7 bases map to TRBD1. Germline CDR1 reads MDHEN; CDR2 reads SYDVKM. The CDR3 is 14 amino acids. The V segment lost 1 base and the J segment 7 bases; nucleotides outside the gene matches: 6. CDR3 sequence (DNA): TGTGCCAGCAGTTTATTTGACAGGGCGGGTGAAGCTTTCTTT. It yields the protein CASSLFDRAGEAFF. The full variable domain, rest sourced from reference TRBV28 and TRBJ1-1, is DVKVTQSSRYLVKRTGEKVFLECVQDMDHENMFWYRQDPGLGLRLIYFSYDVKMKEKGDIPEGYSVSREKKERFSLILESASTNQTSMYLCASSLFDRAGEAFFGQGTRLTVV.

This chain connects TRBV4-3 to TRBJ2-1; 13 bases map to TRBD2. J lost 0 bases, V lost 3 bases, and 14 bases had no gene match. The germline V gene has CDR1 LGHNA and CDR2 YSLEER. The CDR3 contains 21 residues. DNA of the CDR3: TGCGCCAGCAGCCACGAATACCCGGGACTAGCGGGGCGTCTCTCCTACAATGAGCAGTTCTTC. It encodes CASSHEYPGLAGRLSYNEQFF.

This rearrangement joins TRBV11-2 to TRBJ2-7; D is possibly TRBD2 (7 bases). Trimming took 5 bases from V and 3 from J, leaving 17 bases between them. Germline CDR1 SGHAT, CDR2 FQNNGV. CDR3 length: 15 amino acids. CDR3 DNA sequence: TGTGCCAGCAGCCACGAGGGGGGGACGAACTACGAGCAGTACTTC. This encodes CASSHEGGTNYEQYF. The variable domain in full, completed from reference TRBV11-2 and TRBJ2-7, reads EAGVAQSPRYKIIEKRQSVAFWCNPISGHATLYWYQQILGQGPKLLIQFQNNGVVDDSQLPKDRFSAERLKGVDSTLKIQPAKLEDSAVYLCASSHEGGTNYEQYFGPGTRLTVT.

In regard to this clone: The same CDR3 can be traced to other DNA sequences in this sample. V gene TRBV6-5 combines with J gene TRBJ1-1; 7 nucleotides align to TRBD1. Germline assignment: CDR1 MNHEY and CDR2 SVGAGI. The trim removed 4 bases at V and 4 bases at J, leaving 6 bases unmatched. The CDR3 is 14 amino acids. CDR3 nucleotide sequence: TGTGCCAGCAGTTCCCGGACAGGCAGCACTGAAGCTTTCTTT. This encodes CASSSRTGSTEAFF.

This clone was recorded once. This chain uses TRBV5-6 with TRBJ1-2; possible D gene TRBD1, 5 bases. This CDR3 spans 17 amino acids. Trimming removed 0 bases at V and 2 bases at J, with 17 bases between. Germline V lookup: CDR1 SGHDT, CDR2 YYEEEE. In nucleotides, the CDR3 is TGTGCCAGCAGCTTGGACCGGGACCCTCGGGGGAACTATGGCTACACCTTC. Its translation is CASSLDRDPRGNYGYTF.

The chain has TRBV6-2 or TRBV6-3 and TRBJ1-6, with TRBD1 as a possible D gene (5 bases). From germline, CDR1 is MNHEY and CDR2 SVGEGT. This CDR3 spans 14 amino acids. V lost 2 bases and J lost 10, with 12 bases in between. CDR3 residues: CASSYPGDFSPLHF. In DNA, the CDR3 is TGTGCCAGCAGTTACCCGGGGGATTTCTCACCCCTCCACTTT.

The genes are TRBV5-4 and TRBJ2-5, with 8 bases matching TRBD1. Germline assignment: CDR1 SGHNT and CDR2 YYREEE (reference sequence). With 5 bases clipped from V and 1 base from J, the junction kept 7 bases outside the gene matches. The CDR3 totals 15 residues. This CDR3 is CASRRRQGAQETQYF. Here the CDR3 DNA reads TGTGCCAGCAGGAGACGGCAGGGGGCCCAAGAGACCCAGTACTTC.

The chain uses TRBV19 and TRBJ2-5, with a weak D call TRBD2 (6 bases). Looked up from germline, CDR1 is LNHDA and CDR2 is SQIVND (reference sequence). The CDR3 is 13 amino acids. V was trimmed by 6 bases and J by 2 bases, leaving 10 bases between them. The CDR3 region is CASRAGRQETQYF. The DNA of the CDR3 is TGTGCCAGTAGGGCGGGGCGGCAAGAGACCCAGTACTTC.

The J gene is TRBJ1-1, the V gene TRBV28; D gene ambiguous. The CDR3 spans 15 residues. CDR1 and CDR2 (germline): MDHEN, SYDVKM. V was cut by 4 bases and J by 5 bases, with 17 bases left in between. The CDR3 region has the DNA TGTGCCAGCAGTTCTGCTGGAGGGAGGGAGACTGAAGCTTTCTTT. Translated, it gives CASSSAGGRETEAFF.

The chain links TRBV5-1 to TRBJ1-1; D is unclear. The germline V and J ends were trimmed by 4 bases and 3 bases, with 16 bases remaining between them. CDR1 is SGHRS, CDR2 YFSETQ, per germline. The CDR3 extends over 15 amino acids. The CDR3 spells CASSPARQEDTEAFF. The CDR3 nucleotides read TGCGCCAGCAGCCCAGCCCGGCAGGAGGACACTGAAGCTTTCTTT.

The chain is built from TRBV21-1 and TRBJ1-1; the tabulated D call, TRBD1, remains unverified against the DNA. TRBV21-1 is listed as a pseudogene. This CDR3 is 12 amino acids long. The CDR3 here is CASMVNRGKAFF. In DNA, the CDR3 is TGTGCCAGCATGGTGAACAGGGGCAAAGCTTTCTTT.

V is TRBV5-4 and J is TRBJ1-4; 9 nucleotides align to TRBD1. The CDR3 is 14 amino acids. The V gene's germline CDR1 is SGHNT and CDR2 YYREEE (reference sequence). The J segment lost 5 bases and the V segment lost 4 bases, leaving 3 bases of the junction unmatched. CDR3 sequence reads: CASSEGQGNEKLFF. The CDR3 DNA sequence: TGTGCCAGCAGCGAGGGACAGGGAAATGAAAAACTGTTTTTT.

The chain recombines TRBV6-5 with TRBJ2-7; 10 bases are shared with TRBD1. Losses at the gene ends were 6 bases for V and 7 bases for J; bases not matched to a gene: 9. The CDR3 runs to 14 residues. Germline loops: CDR1 MNHEY, CDR2 SVGAGI. The CDR3 protein is CASSPRQGAREQYF. In DNA, the CDR3 is TGTGCCAGCAGCCCCAGACAGGGGGCGCGTGAGCAGTACTTC.

The genes are TRBV5-4 and TRBJ2-4, with TRBD1 matching 8 bases. The CDR3 length is 16 residues. Germline trimming cut 5 bases from V and 2 bases from J; bases unmatched to any gene: 9. CDR1 is SGHNT and CDR2 is YYREEE in the germline V gene (reference sequence). CDR3 protein: CASSQGGRGPKNIQYF. The CDR3 DNA reads as TGTGCCAGCAGTCAGGGGGGCAGGGGGCCCAAAAACATTCAGTACTTC.

This clone has a single count. The gene calls are TRBV6-5 and TRBJ2-3, with D possibly matching TRBD1 (5 bases). Looked up from germline, CDR1 is MNHEY and CDR2 is SVGAGI. The V gene lost 0 bases and the J gene lost 2 bases, with 9 bases spanning the gap. This CDR3 has 15 residues. This CDR3 reads CASSYSPGITDTQYF. CDR3 coding DNA: TGTGCCAGCAGTTACTCACCAGGGATCACAGATACGCAGTATTTT.

This chain links TRBV29-1 with TRBJ2-7; maybe TRBD1 (5 bases). The CDR3 sequence is 13 residues long. CDR1 and CDR2 (germline): SQVTM, ANQGSEA. The V end was cut by 5 bases, the J end by 1 base, with 12 bases between. As DNA, the CDR3 is TGCAGCGTTTTAACAGGCCTTTCCTACGAGCAGTACTTC. As protein: CSVLTGLSYEQYF.

The sample holds one count of this clone. The chain joins TRBV19 to TRBJ2-1; D is undetermined. Germline CDR1 reads LNHDA; CDR2 reads SQIVND (reference sequence). V dropped 7 bases and J dropped 7 bases, with 17 bases sitting between them. CDR3 length: 14 residues. CDR3 in DNA: TGTGCCAGTACTTCTTATCTTGGGCCGAATGAGCAGTTCTTC. It specifies CASTSYLGPNEQFF. Full variable domain (missing parts from reference TRBV19 and TRBJ2-1): DGGITQSPKYLFRKEGQNVTLSCEQNLNHDAMYWYRQDPGQGLRLIYYSQIVNDFQKGDIAEGYSVSREKKESFPLTVTSAQKNPTAFYLCASTSYLGPNEQFFGPGTRLTVL.

The chain joins TRBV6-5 to TRBJ1-2; D is perhaps TRBD1 (5 bases). Germline V lookup: CDR1 MNHEY, CDR2 SVGAGI. V lost 5 bases, J lost 6 bases, and 16 bases lay in between. The length of the CDR3 is 14 residues. CDR3 in DNA: TGTGCCAGCAGTCCCCGGGGAGGGGTTAATGGCTACACCTTC. It is translated as CASSPRGGVNGYTF.

The chain links TRBV29-1 to TRBJ2-7, with D tentatively TRBD2 (7 bases). From germline, CDR1 is SQVTM and CDR2 ANQGSEA. This CDR3 contains 14 residues. Deletions cut 2 bases from V and 2 bases from J, with 13 bases between. CDR3 in DNA: TGCAGCGTTGAAAACAGGGAGGGACCCTACGAGCAGTACTTC. Amino acids: CSVENREGPYEQYF.

The chain is built from TRBV19 and TRBJ1-6; TRBD1 agrees at 12 bases. After removal of 7 bases from V and 6 bases from J, the junction contained 7 bases not matched to a gene. Germline-derived CDR1 and CDR2 are LNHDA and SQIVND (reference sequence). CDR3 size: 16 residues. CDR3 in amino acids: CASKLGQGAFNSPLHF. The DNA for the CDR3 is TGTGCCAGTAAGTTGGGACAGGGGGCCTTTAATTCACCCCTCCACTTT.

V gene TRBV18 combines with J gene TRBJ2-5; the match to TRBD1 covers 7 bases. The CDR3 spans 17 residues. Germline CDR1 reads KGHSH; CDR2 reads LQKENI. The junction had 9 bases not matched to a gene; V was cut back by 1 base and J by 1 base. For the CDR3, the DNA is TGTGCCAGCTCACCACGCGCGACAGGGTCCTTCCAAGAGACCCAGTACTTC. This sequence encodes CASSPRATGSFQETQYF.

The chain employs TRBV18 and TRBJ2-2; 11 nucleotides match TRBD2. Trimming cost V 2 bases and J 0 bases; bases outside gene matches: 5. The germline CDR1 and CDR2 sequences are KGHSH and LQKENI. The CDR3 has 18 residues. CDR3 amino acids: CASSPFPSGGSNTGELFF. The CDR3 DNA sequence: TGTGCCAGCTCACCATTCCCTAGCGGGGGGTCGAACACCGGGGAGCTGTTTTTT.